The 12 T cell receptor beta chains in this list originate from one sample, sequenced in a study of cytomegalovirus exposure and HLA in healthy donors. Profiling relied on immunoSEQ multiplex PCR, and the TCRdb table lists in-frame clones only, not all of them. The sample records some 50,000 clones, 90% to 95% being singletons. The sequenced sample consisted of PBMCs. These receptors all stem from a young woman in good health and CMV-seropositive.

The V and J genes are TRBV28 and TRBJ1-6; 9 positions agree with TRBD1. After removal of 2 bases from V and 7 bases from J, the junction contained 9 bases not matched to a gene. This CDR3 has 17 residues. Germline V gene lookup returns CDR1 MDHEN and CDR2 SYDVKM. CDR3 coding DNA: TGTGCCAGCAGTTTAAGTGGGCGTGGGACAGGGAATTCACCCCTCCACTTT. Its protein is CASSLSGRGTGNSPLHF. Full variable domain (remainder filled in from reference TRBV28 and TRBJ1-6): DVKVTQSSRYLVKRTGEKVFLECVQDMDHENMFWYRQDPGLGLRLIYFSYDVKMKEKGDIPEGYSVSREKKERFSLILESASTNQTSMYLCASSLSGRGTGNSPLHFGNGTRLTVT.

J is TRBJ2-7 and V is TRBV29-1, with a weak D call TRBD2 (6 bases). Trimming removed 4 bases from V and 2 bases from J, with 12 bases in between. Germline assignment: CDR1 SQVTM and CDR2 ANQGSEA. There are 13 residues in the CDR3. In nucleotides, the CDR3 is TGCAGCGTTGGGAGGGACGGAACCTACGAGCAGTACTTC. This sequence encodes CSVGRDGTYEQYF.

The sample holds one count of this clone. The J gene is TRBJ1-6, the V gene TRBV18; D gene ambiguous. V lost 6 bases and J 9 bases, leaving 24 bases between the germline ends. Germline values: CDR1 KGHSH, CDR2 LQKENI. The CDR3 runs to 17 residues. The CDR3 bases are TGTGCCAGCTCCAACCTTGCATCGGGCCCCGGGAGTTCACCCCTCCACTTT. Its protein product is CASSNLASGPGSSPLHF.

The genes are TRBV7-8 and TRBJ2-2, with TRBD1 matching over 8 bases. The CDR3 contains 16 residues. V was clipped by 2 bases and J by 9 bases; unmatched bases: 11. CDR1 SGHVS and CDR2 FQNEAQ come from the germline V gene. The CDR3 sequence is CASSLKGQGGGRELFF. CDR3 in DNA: TGTGCCAGCAGCTTAAAAGGACAGGGTGGAGGACGGGAGCTGTTTTTT.

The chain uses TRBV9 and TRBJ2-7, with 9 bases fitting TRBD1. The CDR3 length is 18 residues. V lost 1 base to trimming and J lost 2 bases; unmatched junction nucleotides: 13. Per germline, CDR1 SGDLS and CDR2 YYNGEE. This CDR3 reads CASSVRPGGQGSAYEQYF. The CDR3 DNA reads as TGTGCCAGCAGCGTACGCCCTGGTGGACAGGGGAGTGCCTACGAGCAGTACTTC.

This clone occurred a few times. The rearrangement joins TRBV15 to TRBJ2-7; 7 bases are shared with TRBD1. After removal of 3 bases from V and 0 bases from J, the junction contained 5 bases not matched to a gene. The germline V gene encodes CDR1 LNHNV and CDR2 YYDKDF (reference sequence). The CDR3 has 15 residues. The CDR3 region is CATSRTTGNSYEQYF. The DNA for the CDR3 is TGTGCCACCAGCAGGACGACAGGGAACTCCTACGAGCAGTACTTC.

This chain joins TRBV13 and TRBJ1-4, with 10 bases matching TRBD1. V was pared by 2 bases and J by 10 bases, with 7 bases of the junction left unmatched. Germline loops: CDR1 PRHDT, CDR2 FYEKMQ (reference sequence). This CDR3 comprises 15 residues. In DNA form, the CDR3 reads TGTGCCAGCAGCTTAAGACAGGGGGCTCGAGGAAAACTGTTTTTT. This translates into CASSLRQGARGKLFF.

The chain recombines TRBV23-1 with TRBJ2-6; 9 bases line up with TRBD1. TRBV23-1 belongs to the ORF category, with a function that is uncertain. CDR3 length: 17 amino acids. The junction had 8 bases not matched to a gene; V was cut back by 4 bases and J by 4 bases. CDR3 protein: CASSPGQGLSGANVLTF. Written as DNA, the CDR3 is TGCGCCAGCAGTCCGGGACAGGGACTCTCCGGGGCCAACGTCCTGACTTTC.

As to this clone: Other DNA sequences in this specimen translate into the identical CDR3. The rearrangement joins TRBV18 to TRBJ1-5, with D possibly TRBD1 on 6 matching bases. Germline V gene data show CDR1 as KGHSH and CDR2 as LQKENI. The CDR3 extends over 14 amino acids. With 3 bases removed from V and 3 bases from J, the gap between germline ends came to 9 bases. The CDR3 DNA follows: TGTGCCAGCTCACCGCAGGGGAACAATCAGCCCCAGCATTTT. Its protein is CASSPQGNNQPQHF.

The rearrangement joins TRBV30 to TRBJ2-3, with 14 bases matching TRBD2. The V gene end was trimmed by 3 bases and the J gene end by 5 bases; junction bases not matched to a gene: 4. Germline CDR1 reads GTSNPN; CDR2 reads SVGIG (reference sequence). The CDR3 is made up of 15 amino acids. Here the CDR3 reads CAWRGLAGGGDTQYF. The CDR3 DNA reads TGTGCCTGGAGAGGACTAGCGGGAGGTGGAGATACGCAGTATTTT.

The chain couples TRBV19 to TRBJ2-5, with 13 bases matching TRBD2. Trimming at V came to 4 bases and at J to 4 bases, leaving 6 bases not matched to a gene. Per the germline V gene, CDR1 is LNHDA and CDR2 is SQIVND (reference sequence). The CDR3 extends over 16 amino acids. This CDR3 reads CASSTGLAGAAETQYF. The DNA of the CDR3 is TGTGCCAGTAGTACCGGACTAGCGGGAGCCGCAGAGACCCAGTACTTC.

The CDR3 reads CAWSERLRSPLHF. The CDR3 region has the DNA TGTGCCTGGAGCGAGCGCCTACGTTCACCCCTCCACTTT. V is TRBV30 and J is TRBJ1-6; D is uncertain. V was pared by 3 bases and J by 9 bases, with 12 bases between. Germline V gene lookup returns CDR1 GTSNPN and CDR2 SVGIG (reference sequence). CDR3 size: 13 residues.